This entry describes one TCR beta chain. Its antigen is as yet unknown. This sample was included in a study of response to subunit inactivated influenza vaccine. General study results and limits: T cells newly recruited by each seasonal influenza vaccination are few, the authors suggested.

V lost 1 base, J lost 6 bases, and 11 bases lay in between. CDR1 and CDR2 from the germline V gene are SGHNT and YENEEA. This CDR3 has 14 amino acids. TCRdb analysed the RT-PCR reads with MiXCR anew, one entry per CDR3 protein. The sample includes fewer than 400,000 distinct CDR3 sequences, just over 20% of them seen just once. The V gene is TRBV11-3, the J gene TRBJ2-3; weak D call: TRBD2 (6 bases). The sample here was PBMCs from blood, taken less than 22 months after vaccination. This clonotype was sampled from a man aged 50 to 69 who received an inactivated influenza vaccine. CDR3 protein: CASSLGRGADTQYF. For the CDR3, the DNA is TGTGCCAGCAGCTTAGGGAGGGGCGCGGATACGCAGTATTTT.